The clone carrying this T cell receptor (beta chain) was counted only a few times. Its specificity is unknown. This entry belongs to a study of CD8 T cells in ankylosing spondylitis. Making the TCR beta libraries involved quantitative 5'-RACE with molecular barcodes. In TCRdb, the 5' RACE reads were re-called with MiXCR into one record per CDR3 protein. Among some 340,000 distinct CDR3 sequences listed, 14% to 15% were seen once. Study-level results: Disease-linked clones, CD8+, were relatively rare in peripheral blood. Seemingly distinctive of ankylosing spondylitis blood was a TCR beta motif formed by eight highly homologous variants.

The sequence derives from a male donor with ankylosing spondylitis or in good health (not recorded which). The sequenced material came from blood, either unsorted or a sorted T cell fraction (not recorded which).

The DNA of the CDR3 is TGTGCCAGCAGCCTTTCTGCCCCTAGCACAGATACGCAGTATTTT. Translation gives CASSLSAPSTDTQYF. V gene TRBV7-9 combines with J gene TRBJ2-3; D call uncertain. The CDR3 contains 15 residues. V shed 5 bases and J shed 0 bases, with 12 bases lying between them. Germline V CDR1 and CDR2: SEHNR, FQNEAQ (reference sequence).